Below are 27 T cell receptor beta chains sequenced from a single sample in a study of T-cell memory formation after mild COVID-19. TCRdb independently ran MiXCR on the 5' RACE reads; one entry per CDR3 protein. Found here are a few hundred thousand distinct CDR3 sequences, roughly 25% of them singletons; the top ten hold under 15%. The sequenced sample was PBMCs or a T cell subset sorted from them (not recorded which). Source of these receptors: an adult woman who had mild COVID-19 (a few samples of this study predate the infection). Cell type and time point are not known.

The chain is built from TRBV10-3 and TRBJ2-3, with 7 bases lining up with TRBD1. The CDR3 is 18 amino acids. CDR1 is ENHRY, CDR2 SYGVKD, per germline. V gave up 4 bases and J gave up 1 base; unmatched junction bases: 14. The CDR3 DNA is TGTGCCATCAGTGGGGGTTTTGGGGGTGGGACAGGCACAGATACGCAGTATTTT. This gives the protein CAISGGFGGGTGTDTQYF.

The gene calls are TRBV5-6 and TRBJ2-7, with D possibly being TRBD1 (6 bases). V shed 3 bases and J shed 4 bases, with 20 bases lying between them. CDR3 size: 16 residues. Per germline, CDR1 SGHDT and CDR2 YYEEEE. The CDR3 protein is CASSSWRQGRNYEQYF. The CDR3 DNA follows: TGTGCCAGCAGCTCCTGGCGCCAGGGGAGAAATTACGAGCAGTACTTC. The full variable domain, rest sourced from reference TRBV5-6 and TRBJ2-7, is DAGVTQSPTHLIKTRGQQVTLRCSPKSGHDTVSWYQQALGQGPQFIFQYYEEEERQRGNFPDRFSGHQFPNYSSELNVNALLLGDSALYLCASSSWRQGRNYEQYFGPGTRLTVT.

The chain combines TRBV6-1 with TRBJ1-2; D is ambiguous. The germline V and J ends were trimmed by 10 bases and 0 bases, with 12 bases remaining between them. CDR1 and CDR2 from the germline V gene are MNHNS and SASEGT. This CDR3 comprises 13 residues. For the CDR3, the DNA is TGTGCCAATGGACGTGGACCTAACTATGGCTACACCTTC. Its translation: CANGRGPNYGYTF.

The V and J genes are TRBV9 and TRBJ2-3, with 12 positions matching TRBD2. This CDR3 is built from 16 residues. The V gene's germline CDR1 is SGDLS and CDR2 YYNGEE. V lost 5 bases and J lost 0; bases outside the gene matches: 4. The CDR3 loop reads CASSAGTSGSTDTQYF. CDR3 in DNA: TGTGCCAGCAGTGCAGGGACTAGCGGGAGCACAGATACGCAGTATTTT. Full variable domain (missing parts from reference TRBV9 and TRBJ2-3): DSGVTQTPKHLITATGQRVTLRCSPRSGDLSVYWYQQSLDQGLQFLIQYYNGEERAKGNILERFSAQQFPDLHSELNLSSLELGDSALYFCASSAGTSGSTDTQYFGPGTRLTVL.

This clonotype was detected only a few times. The chain couples TRBV5-5 to TRBJ1-1; TRBD1 might be the D (5 bases). The CDR3 length is 14 residues. Trimming stripped 4 bases from V and 0 bases from J, with 10 bases between. Germline CDR1 and CDR2: SGHKS and YYEKEE (reference sequence). CDR3 residues: CASSQTAMNTEAFF. CDR3 DNA sequence: TGTGCCAGCAGCCAGACAGCGATGAACACTGAAGCTTTCTTT.

The rearrangement uses TRBV7-2 and TRBJ2-3, with TRBD2 identical over 9 bases. V dropped 10 bases and J dropped 5; count of bases not matched to a gene: 10. This CDR3 is 14 amino acids long. Germline V gene sequence: CDR1 SGHTA, CDR2 FQGNSA. CDR3 DNA sequence: TGTGCCACCGCTGCGGGAGGGCCCCAAGATACGCAGTATTTT. Its translation: CATAAGGPQDTQYF.

This clonotype was seen ten or more times. The chain employs TRBV5-1 and TRBJ2-7, with 12 bases fitting TRBD2. The CDR3 runs to 15 residues. Germline-derived CDR1 and CDR2 are SGHRS and YFSETQ. V lost 5 bases, J lost 5 bases, and 8 bases stayed unmatched. This CDR3 is CASRTLAGGFHEQYF. CDR3 DNA: TGCGCCAGCAGGACTCTAGCGGGAGGGTTCCACGAGCAGTACTTC.

The chain links TRBV20-1 to TRBJ1-6; a possible D gene is TRBD1 (5 bases). The V and J ends lost 6 bases and 9 bases respectively, with 21 bases between them. This CDR3 contains 15 residues. The germline gives CDR1 DFQATT, CDR2 SNEGSKA (reference sequence). In DNA form, the CDR3 reads TGCAGTGCCGAATACCCAGGGAGGTCTGCTTCACCCCTCCACTTT. Residues: CSAEYPGRSASPLHF.

This clonotype was detected a few times. The chain has TRBV7-3 and TRBJ2-6, with TRBD1 matching 9 bases. V shed 4 bases and J 0 bases; nucleotides not matched to a gene: 4. The length of the CDR3 is 17 residues. Per the germline V gene, CDR1 is SGHTA and CDR2 is FQGTGA. CDR3 region: CASSSGTGRSGANVLTF. The CDR3 region has the DNA TGTGCCAGCAGCTCCGGGACAGGGCGCTCTGGGGCCAACGTCCTGACTTTC.

J is TRBJ1-5 and V is TRBV7-9; D uncertain. Trimming cost V 5 bases and J 1 base, with 9 bases left between them. Germline-derived CDR1 and CDR2 are SEHNR and FQNEAQ (reference sequence). This CDR3 spans 14 amino acids. The CDR3 here is CASSGGKSNQPQHF. In nucleotides, the CDR3 is TGTGCCAGCAGCGGTGGGAAGAGCAATCAGCCCCAGCATTTT.

The chain's CDR3 is CASSVGSGELFF. The CDR3 DNA is TGTGCCAGCAGCGTAGGGTCCGGGGAGCTGTTTTTT. The chain links TRBV9 to TRBJ2-2; D not certain. CDR1 is SGDLS and CDR2 is YYNGEE in the germline V gene. The germline V and J ends were trimmed by 0 bases and 6 bases, with 3 bases remaining between them. The CDR3 loop spans 12 amino acids.

This clonotype has just a few counts. The genes are TRBV5-1 and TRBJ2-3; either TRBD1 or TRBD2 may fit D (5 bases each). CDR3 size: 13 residues. Germline loops: CDR1 SGHRS, CDR2 YFSETQ. Trimming removed 7 bases from V and 1 base from J, with 10 bases in between. The CDR3 is CASRDGGTDTQYF. CDR3 DNA: TGCGCCAGCCGGGACGGCGGCACAGATACGCAGTATTTT.

This rearrangement joins TRBV18 to TRBJ2-1; 11 bases align to TRBD2. The germline gives CDR1 KGHSH, CDR2 LQKENI. The V and J ends lost 0 bases and 5 bases, in that order; junction bases with no gene match: 6. The CDR3 is made up of 17 amino acids. The CDR3 nucleotides read TGTGCCAGCTCACCACCGGGTAGCGGGGGGGCTCACAATGAGCAGTTCTTC. This translates into CASSPPGSGGAHNEQFF.

The rearrangement joins TRBV11-1 to TRBJ2-5, with D unresolved. This CDR3 spans 14 amino acids. Germline lookup yields CDR1 SGHAT and CDR2 FQDESV (reference sequence). Trimming cost V 3 bases and J 2 bases, with 10 bases left between them. The CDR3 DNA is TGTGCCAGCAGCTTCTGGCGACAACAAGAGACCCAGTACTTC. Translation: CASSFWRQQETQYF.

The V call is TRBV30, the J call TRBJ2-1; 8 bases match TRBD2. Looked up from germline, CDR1 is GTSNPN and CDR2 is SVGIG (reference sequence). The CDR3 sequence is 13 residues long. V dropped 5 bases and J dropped 7; count of bases not matched to a gene: 7. The CDR3 sequence: CAWEPGTRNEQFF. In nucleotides, the CDR3 is TGTGCCTGGGAGCCCGGGACTAGAAATGAGCAGTTCTTC.

The chain is built from TRBV15 and TRBJ2-7, with D perhaps matching TRBD2 (6 bases). Germline CDR1 LNHNV, CDR2 YYDKDF (reference sequence). With 1 base removed from V and 7 bases from J, the gap between germline ends came to 20 bases. There are 16 residues in the CDR3. CDR3 loop: CATSRAKEGPSDEQYF. The CDR3 region has the DNA TGTGCCACCAGCAGAGCAAAGGAGGGCCCATCGGATGAGCAGTACTTC. The entire variable domain, with the rest obtained from reference TRBV15 and TRBJ2-7, is as follows: DAMVIQNPRYQVTQFGKPVTLSCSQTLNHNVMYWYQQKSSQAPKLLFHYYDKDFNNEADTPDNFQSRRPNTSFCFLDIRSPGLGDTAMYLCATSRAKEGPSDEQYFGPGTRLTVT.

The V and J genes are TRBV12-3 or TRBV12-4 and TRBJ2-3, with 8 bases lining up with TRBD1. V dropped 7 bases and J dropped 2; count of bases not matched to a gene: 11. CDR3 length: 16 amino acids. Written as DNA, the CDR3 is TGTGCCAGCATCCTCCGGGACAGGCGACACACAGATACGCAGTATTTT. It translates to CASILRDRRHTDTQYF.

This clonotype was observed a few times. V and J are TRBV7-9 and TRBJ2-3; 14 positions match TRBD2. This CDR3 has 17 amino acids. Germline V gives CDR1 SEHNR, CDR2 FQNEAQ (reference sequence). The junction had 6 bases not matched to a gene; V was cut back by 3 bases and J by 4 bases. The CDR3 region has the DNA TGTGCCAGCAGCTTGCCTGGGACTAGCGGGAGATCAGATACGCAGTATTTT. Residues: CASSLPGTSGRSDTQYF. The full variable domain, its missing parts supplied by reference TRBV7-9 and TRBJ2-3, is DTGVSQNPRHKITKRGQNVTFRCDPISEHNRLYWYRQTLGQGPEFLTYFQNEAQLEKSRLLSDRFSAERPKGSFSTLEIQRTEQGDSAMYLCASSLPGTSGRSDTQYFGPGTRLTVL.

V usage is TRBV14 and J usage is TRBJ2-2; D gene uncertain. The CDR3 totals 13 residues. Germline V gene data show CDR1 as SGHDN and CDR2 as FVKESK. Between the trimmed V and J ends, which lost 3 bases and 6 bases, there was a span of 8 bases. CDR3 amino acids: CASSQFEAGELFF. The CDR3 DNA is TGTGCCAGCAGCCAGTTTGAGGCCGGGGAGCTGTTTTTT.

The chain combines TRBV5-5 with TRBJ1-6, with 7 bases identical to TRBD1. Germline V gene sequence: CDR1 SGHKS, CDR2 YYEKEE (reference sequence). The V and J ends lost 4 bases and 7 bases, in that order; junction bases with no gene match: 8. This CDR3 region has 15 residues. This CDR3 reads CASSHPGTDNSPLHF. As DNA, the CDR3 is TGTGCCAGCAGCCACCCCGGGACAGACAATTCACCCCTCCACTTT.

This clonotype was seen a few times. The chain joins TRBV10-3 to TRBJ1-1; 7 bases align to TRBD1. CDR3 length equals 17 residues. Germline V lookup: CDR1 ENHRY, CDR2 SYGVKD. The junction had 16 bases not matched to a gene; V was cut back by 6 bases and J by 3 bases. CDR3 DNA sequence: TGTGCCATCAGCGCCTACTCGAACAGGGGAGGCGACACTGAAGCTTTCTTT. As protein: CAISAYSNRGGDTEAFF.

The chain carries TRBV10-3 and TRBJ2-7; no definite D call. CDR3 length: 13 residues. Per the germline V gene, CDR1 is ENHRY and CDR2 is SYGVKD. The V gene lost 0 bases and the J gene lost 4 bases, with 7 bases spanning the gap. Written as DNA, the CDR3 is TGTGCCATCAGTGAGTCGAAGGGTTACGAGCAGTACTTC. Translating it yields CAISESKGYEQYF.

This clonotype was counted ten times or more. The chain recombines TRBV7-9 with TRBJ2-1; the D gene is possibly TRBD2 (5 bases). There are 15 residues in the CDR3. Per germline, CDR1 SEHNR and CDR2 FQNEAQ (reference sequence). The V end was cut by 4 bases, the J end by 6 bases, with 16 bases between. The CDR3 DNA sequence: TGTGCCAGCAGCTCCGGACTCCCGCCGGGCAATGAGCAGTTCTTC. It encodes CASSSGLPPGNEQFF.

This clonotype has more than one count but fewer than ten. This chain links TRBV29-1 with TRBJ2-2; 7 bases are shared with TRBD1. Per germline, CDR1 SQVTM and CDR2 ANQGSEA. The CDR3 is 14 amino acids. The trim removed 7 bases at V and 2 bases at J, leaving 7 bases unmatched. The CDR3 is CSGYGTANTGELFF. The DNA of the CDR3 is TGCAGCGGATACGGGACAGCCAACACCGGGGAGCTGTTTTTT.

The chain uses TRBV6-5 and TRBJ1-4; D remains unclear. Trimming took off 0 bases at V and 11 bases at J, with 13 bases between the two ends. The CDR3 runs to 14 residues. CDR1 and CDR2 (germline): MNHEY, SVGAGI. This CDR3 is CASSYSGSGKKLFF. CDR3 nucleotides: TGTGCCAGCAGTTACTCCGGGAGCGGGAAGAAACTGTTTTTT.

In this sample, this clonotype turned up once. The rearrangement uses TRBV20-1 and TRBJ1-1; 12 positions agree with TRBD1. The V segment lost 5 bases and the J segment 1 base; nucleotides outside the gene matches: 8. CDR3 size: 16 residues. CDR1 DFQATT and CDR2 SNEGSKA come from the germline V gene (reference sequence). CDR3 in DNA: TGCAGTGCTGCCGGGACAGGGGGCTTCCGGAACACTGAAGCTTTCTTT. Encoded protein: CSAAGTGGFRNTEAFF.

The chain carries TRBV7-8 and TRBJ1-2; D gene uncertain. From germline, CDR1 is SGHVS and CDR2 FQNEAQ. V was trimmed by 2 bases and J by 4 bases, leaving 17 bases between them. This CDR3 comprises 16 residues. DNA of the CDR3: TGTGCCAGCAGCTTAACCGGGCTCGGAGCGTCCTATGGCTACACCTTC. Amino acid sequence: CASSLTGLGASYGYTF.